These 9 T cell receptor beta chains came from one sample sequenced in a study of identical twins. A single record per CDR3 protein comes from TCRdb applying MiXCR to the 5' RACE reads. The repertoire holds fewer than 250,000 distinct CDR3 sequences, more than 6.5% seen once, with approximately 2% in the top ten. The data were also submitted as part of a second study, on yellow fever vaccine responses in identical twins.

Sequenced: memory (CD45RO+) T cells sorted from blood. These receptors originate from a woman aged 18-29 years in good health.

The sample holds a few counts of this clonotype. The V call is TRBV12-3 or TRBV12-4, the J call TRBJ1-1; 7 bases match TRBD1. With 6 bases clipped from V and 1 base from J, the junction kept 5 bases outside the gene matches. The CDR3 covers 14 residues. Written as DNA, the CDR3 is TGTGCCAGCAGACTACAGGGGCAGAACACTGAAGCTTTCTTT. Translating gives CASRLQGQNTEAFF.

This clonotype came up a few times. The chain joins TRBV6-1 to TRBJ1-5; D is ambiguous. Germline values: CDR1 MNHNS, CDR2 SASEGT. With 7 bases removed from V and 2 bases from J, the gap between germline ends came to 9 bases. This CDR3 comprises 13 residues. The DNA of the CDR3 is TGTGCCAGCATCACCGGACGCAATCAGCCCCAGCATTTT. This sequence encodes CASITGRNQPQHF.

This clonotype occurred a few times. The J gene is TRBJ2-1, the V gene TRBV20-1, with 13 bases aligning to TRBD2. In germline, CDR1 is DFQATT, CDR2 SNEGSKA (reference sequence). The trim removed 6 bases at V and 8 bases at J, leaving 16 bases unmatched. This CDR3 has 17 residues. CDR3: CSAYKTTSGRAGHEQFF. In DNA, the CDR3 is TGCAGTGCGTACAAGACCACTAGCGGGAGGGCCGGCCATGAGCAGTTCTTC.

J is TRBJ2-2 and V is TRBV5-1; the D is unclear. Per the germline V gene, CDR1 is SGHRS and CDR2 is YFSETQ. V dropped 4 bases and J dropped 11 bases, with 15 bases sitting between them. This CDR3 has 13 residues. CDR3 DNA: TGCGCCAGCAGCCGAACCTTTGACGGTGAGCTGTTTTTT. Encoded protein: CASSRTFDGELFF.

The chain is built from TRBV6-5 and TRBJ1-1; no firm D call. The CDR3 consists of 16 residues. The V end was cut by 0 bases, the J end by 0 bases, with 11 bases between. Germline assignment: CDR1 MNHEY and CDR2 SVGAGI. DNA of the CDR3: TGTGCCAGCAGTTACTCGCGGAGGGTAATGAACACTGAAGCTTTCTTT. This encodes CASSYSRRVMNTEAFF.

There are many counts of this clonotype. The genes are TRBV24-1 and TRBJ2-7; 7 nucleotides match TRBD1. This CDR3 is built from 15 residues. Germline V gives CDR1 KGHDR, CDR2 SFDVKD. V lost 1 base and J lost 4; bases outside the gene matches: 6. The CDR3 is CATSDFYRGRYEQYF. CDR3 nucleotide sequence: TGTGCCACCAGTGATTTTTACAGGGGTCGGTACGAGCAGTACTTC.

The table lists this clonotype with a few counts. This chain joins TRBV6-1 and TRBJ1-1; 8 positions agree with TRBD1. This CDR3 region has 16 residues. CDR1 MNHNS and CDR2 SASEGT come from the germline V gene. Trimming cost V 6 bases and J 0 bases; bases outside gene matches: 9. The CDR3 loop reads CASRHLRTGLNTEAFF. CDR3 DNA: TGTGCCAGCAGACATCTCAGGACAGGGTTGAACACTGAAGCTTTCTTT.

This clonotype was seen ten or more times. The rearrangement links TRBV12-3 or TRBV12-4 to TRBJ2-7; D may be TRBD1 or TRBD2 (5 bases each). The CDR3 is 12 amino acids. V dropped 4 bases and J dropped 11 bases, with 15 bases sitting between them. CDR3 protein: CASSYTTGTKYF. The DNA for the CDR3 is TGTGCCAGCAGTTACACTACCGGGACGAAGTACTTC.

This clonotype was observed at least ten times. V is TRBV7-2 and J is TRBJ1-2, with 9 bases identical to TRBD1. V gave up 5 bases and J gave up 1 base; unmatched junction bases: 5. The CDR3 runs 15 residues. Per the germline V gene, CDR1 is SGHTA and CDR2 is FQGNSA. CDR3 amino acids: CASSVGQGLNYGYTF. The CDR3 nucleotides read TGTGCCAGCAGCGTGGGACAGGGACTTAACTATGGCTACACCTTC.